The 5 T cell receptor beta chains below all came from one sample that was sequenced in a study of T cell repertoires in ileal Crohn's disease. Using immunoSEQ multiplex PCR, the repertoire was profiled, and TCRdb retains in-frame clones only, with some absent. The sample records around 15,000 clones, 50% to 75% being singletons. The sample was ileal tissue. Receptors originate from an adult with Crohn's disease.

This clone appeared once. The rearrangement links TRBV18 to TRBJ2-3; 8 bases match TRBD2. Germline V gives CDR1 KGHSH, CDR2 LQKENI. The CDR3 is 15 amino acids. Losses at the gene ends were 2 bases for V and 6 bases for J; bases not matched to a gene: 7. DNA for the CDR3: TGTGCCAGCTCACCATACAGCGGGAGATCCGATACGCAGTATTTT. This sequence encodes CASSPYSGRSDTQYF.

The chain joins TRBV6-4 to TRBJ1-5; the match to TRBD1 covers 9 bases. Germline CDR1 is MRHNA and CDR2 is SNTAGT. The CDR3 extends over 17 amino acids. Germline trimming cut 7 bases from V and 4 bases from J; bases unmatched to any gene: 14. CDR3 protein: CASTPGQGCFCNQPQHF. As DNA, the CDR3 is TGTGCCAGCACTCCGGGACAGGGTTGTTTTTGTAATCAGCCCCAGCATTTT.

This chain uses TRBV6-5 with TRBJ2-1; D is perhaps TRBD2 (5 bases). This CDR3 has 11 residues. CDR1 MNHEY and CDR2 SVGAGI come from the germline V gene. V was trimmed by 11 bases and J by 6 bases, leaving 11 bases between them. In DNA form, the CDR3 reads TGTGCCTCCTCTGAGGGCAATGAGCAGTTCTTC. This codes for CASSEGNEQFF.

This clone was seen more than once but under ten times. The chain uses TRBV18 and TRBJ1-1; 7 bases line up with TRBD1. After removal of 8 bases from V and 4 bases from J, the junction contained 7 bases not matched to a gene. This CDR3 has 13 amino acids. Looked up from germline, CDR1 is KGHSH and CDR2 is LQKENI. CDR3 protein: CASGEQGRTEAFF. DNA of the CDR3: TGTGCCAGCGGGGAACAGGGGCGCACTGAAGCTTTCTTT.

This clone is deemed large. The chain links TRBV7-6 to TRBJ2-3, with D hard to call. This CDR3 comprises 12 residues. The V and J ends lost 6 bases and 1 base respectively, with 5 bases between them. The germline CDR1 and CDR2 sequences are SGHVS and FNYEAQ. CDR3 DNA: TGTGCCAGCAGTCCGGGCACAGATACGCAGTATTTT. It is translated as CASSPGTDTQYF.